Shown below are 5 T cell receptor beta chains from a single sample sequenced in a study of early T cells in non-severe SARS-CoV-2 infection. TCRdb fed the 5' RACE reads into MiXCR, producing one record per CDR3 protein. The sample shows about 63,000 distinct CDR3 sequences, 10% to 15% of them seen only once. Sequencing input: whole blood. The source of these receptors is an adult who was a healthcare worker with PCR-confirmed SARS-CoV-2 infection or an uninfected control (not recorded which).

J is TRBJ1-5 and V is TRBV4-2, with D perhaps matching TRBD1 (5 bases). V was shortened by 0 bases and J by 0 bases, with 9 bases between the two germline ends. The length of the CDR3 is 16 residues. Germline V gives CDR1 LGHNA, CDR2 YNFKEQ. The CDR3 coding sequence is TGTGCCAGCAGCCAAGATACAGGTGATAGCAATCAGCCCCAGCATTTT. Residues: CASSQDTGDSNQPQHF.

The chain uses TRBV7-9 and TRBJ2-5; TRBD2 is a possible D gene (7 bases). CDR1 is SEHNR, CDR2 FQNEAQ, per germline (reference sequence). V lost 4 bases and J lost 3, with 12 bases in between. The CDR3 loop spans 14 amino acids. The CDR3 reads CASSSGGGEETQYF. CDR3 nucleotides: TGTGCCAGCAGCTCCGGAGGGGGGGAAGAGACCCAGTACTTC. Full variable domain (remainder filled in from reference TRBV7-9 and TRBJ2-5): DTGVSQNPRHKITKRGQNVTFRCDPISEHNRLYWYRQTLGQGPEFLTYFQNEAQLEKSRLLSDRFSAERPKGSFSTLEIQRTEQGDSAMYLCASSSGGGEETQYFGPGTRLLVL.

The chain employs TRBV27 and TRBJ2-2; the D gene could be TRBD1 or TRBD2 (5 bases each). Between the trimmed V and J ends, which lost 8 bases and 4 bases, there was a span of 11 bases. This CDR3 comprises 13 residues. Germline CDR1 is MNHEY and CDR2 is SMNVEV (reference sequence). This CDR3 reads CASQGRPTGELFF. For the CDR3, the DNA is TGTGCCAGCCAGGGACGTCCCACCGGGGAGCTGTTTTTT.

Many counts were recorded for this clonotype. V gene TRBV7-9 combines with J gene TRBJ2-2; 8 nucleotides match TRBD1. Germline V CDR1 and CDR2: SEHNR, FQNEAQ (reference sequence). The V gene end was trimmed by 0 bases and the J gene end by 4 bases; junction bases not matched to a gene: 7. This CDR3 region has 17 residues. The CDR3 coding sequence is TGTGCCAGCAGCTTAGCGCGTGGACAGGGAGTCACCGGGGAGCTGTTTTTT. Translated: CASSLARGQGVTGELFF.

This clonotype was detected ten times or more. The V call is TRBV2, the J call TRBJ2-5; D is possibly TRBD1 (5 bases). V was pared by 5 bases and J by 1 base, with 11 bases between. This CDR3 is 14 amino acids long. Germline V gene lookup returns CDR1 SNHLY and CDR2 FYNNEI. The CDR3 bases are TGTGCCAGCAGTTTTGACAGAATCCAAGAGACCCAGTACTTC. Its translation is CASSFDRIQETQYF.